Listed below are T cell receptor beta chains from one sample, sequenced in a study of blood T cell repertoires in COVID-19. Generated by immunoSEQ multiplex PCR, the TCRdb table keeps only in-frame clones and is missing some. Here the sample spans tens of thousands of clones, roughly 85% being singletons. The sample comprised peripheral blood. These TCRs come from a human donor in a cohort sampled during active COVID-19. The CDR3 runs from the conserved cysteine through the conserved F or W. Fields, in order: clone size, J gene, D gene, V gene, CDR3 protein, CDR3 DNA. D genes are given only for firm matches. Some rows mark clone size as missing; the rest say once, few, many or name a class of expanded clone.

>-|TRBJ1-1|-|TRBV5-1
CASSSQGLNTEAFF
TGCGCCAGCAGCTCACAGGGTCTGAACACTGAAGCTTTCTTT
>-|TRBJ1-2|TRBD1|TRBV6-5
CASREGQPQNYGYTF
TGTGCCAGCAGAGAGGGACAGCCCCAAAACTATGGCTACACCTTC
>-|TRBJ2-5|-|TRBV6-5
CASSRVPQETQYF
TGTGCCAGCAGTCGGGTGCCTCAAGAGACCCAGTACTTC
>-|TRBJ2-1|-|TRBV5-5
CASSYVPTTDYNEQFF
TGTGCCAGCAGCTACGTTCCGACTACCGACTACAATGAGCAGTTCTTC
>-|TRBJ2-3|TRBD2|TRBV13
CASSRIQTSGGGDTQYF
TGTGCCAGCAGCCGTATCCAAACTAGCGGGGGGGGAGATACGCAGTATTTT
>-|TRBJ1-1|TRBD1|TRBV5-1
CASSLGTANTEAFF
TGCGCCAGCAGCTTAGGGACAGCAAACACTGAAGCTTTCTTT
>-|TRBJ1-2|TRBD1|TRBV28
CASSPSGQEPTNYGYTF
TGTGCCAGCAGTCCCTCGGGACAGGAGCCTACTAACTATGGCTACACCTTC
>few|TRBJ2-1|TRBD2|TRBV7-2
CASSPSIAGGLSNEQFF
TGTGCCAGCAGCCCGTCAATAGCGGGGGGGCTTTCGAATGAGCAGTTCTTC
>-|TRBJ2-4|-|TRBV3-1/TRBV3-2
CASSQVREGIQYF
TGTGCCAGCAGCCAAGTCAGGGAAGGCATTCAGTACTTC
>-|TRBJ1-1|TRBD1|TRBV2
CASSAITGDTEAFF
TGTGCCAGCAGCGCGATCACAGGGGACACTGAAGCTTTCTTT
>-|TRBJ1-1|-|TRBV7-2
CASSLPGGRREAFF
TGTGCCAGCAGCCTACCCGGGGGGAGGAGGGAGGCTTTCTTT
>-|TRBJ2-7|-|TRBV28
CASSKASTYEQYF
TGTGCCAGCAGTAAAGCCTCAACCTACGAGCAGTACTTC
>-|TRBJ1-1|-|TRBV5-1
CASSLGGTSNTEAFF
TGCGCCAGCAGCTTGGGGGGGACATCGAACACTGAAGCTTTCTTT
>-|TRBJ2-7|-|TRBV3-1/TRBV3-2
CASSQDLGAFYEQYF
TGTGCCAGCAGCCAAGATCTCGGAGCCTTCTACGAGCAGTACTTC
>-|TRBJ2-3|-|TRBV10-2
CASYEGMTDTQYF
TGCGCCAGCTATGAGGGTATGACAGATACGCAGTATTTT
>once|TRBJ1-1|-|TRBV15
CATSRGQVGTEAFF
TGTGCCACCAGCAGAGGGCAGGTTGGCACTGAAGCTTTCTTT
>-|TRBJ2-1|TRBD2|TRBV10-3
CAISSGRGRSDEQFF
TGTGCCATCAGTAGCGGGAGGGGACGTTCTGATGAGCAGTTCTTC
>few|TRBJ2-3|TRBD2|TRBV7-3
CASSFAPLLAGDTDTQYF
TGTGCCAGCAGCTTTGCACCCTTACTAGCGGGAGACACAGATACGCAGTATTTT
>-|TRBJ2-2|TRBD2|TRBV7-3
CASSPPGGAATGELFF
TGTGCCAGCAGCCCCCCGGGAGGGGCGGCCACCGGGGAGCTGTTTTTT
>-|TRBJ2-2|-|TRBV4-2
CASSPGWGGGTGELFF
TGTGCCAGCAGCCCTGGCTGGGGGGGCGGCACCGGGGAGCTGTTTTTT
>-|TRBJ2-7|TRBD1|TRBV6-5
CASSPWDRIYEQYF
TGTGCCAGCAGTCCATGGGACAGGATCTACGAGCAGTACTTC
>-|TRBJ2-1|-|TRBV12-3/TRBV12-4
CASSINRDNEQFF
TGTGCCAGCAGTATAAACAGGGACAATGAGCAGTTCTTC
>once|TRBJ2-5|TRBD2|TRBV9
CASSPRGVGGETQYF
TGTGCCAGCAGCCCCCGGGGGGTGGGCGGTGAGACCCAGTACTTC
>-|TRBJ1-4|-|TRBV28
CASRQGILPGEKLFF
TGTGCCAGCAGACAGGGCATCTTACCGGGGGAAAAACTGTTTTTT
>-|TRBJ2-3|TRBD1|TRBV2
CASRGTGADTQYF
TGTGCCAGCAGAGGCACAGGGGCAGATACGCAGTATTTT
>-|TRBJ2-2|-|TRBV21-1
CASSRRQGELFF
TGTGCCAGCAGCCGTCGACAGGGGGAGCTGTTTTTT
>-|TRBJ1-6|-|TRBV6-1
CASSEFTPGPLHF
TGTGCCAGCAGTGAATTTACGCCGGGGCCCCTCCACTTT
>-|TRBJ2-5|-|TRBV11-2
CASSLDEGDLYQETQYF
TGTGCCAGCAGCTTAGACGAGGGAGATTTGTACCAAGAGACCCAGTACTTC
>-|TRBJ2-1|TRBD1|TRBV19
CASMGHRGTYNEQFF
TGTGCCAGTATGGGACACAGGGGTACCTACAATGAGCAGTTCTTC
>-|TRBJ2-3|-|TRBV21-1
CASSKDQRPSTDTQYF
TGTGCCAGCAGCAAAGATCAGCGTCCTAGCACAGATACGCAGTATTTT
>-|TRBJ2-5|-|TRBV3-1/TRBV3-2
CASSQGKRAPGEETQYF
TGTGCCAGCAGCCAAGGGAAGCGGGCACCCGGGGAAGAGACCCAGTACTTC
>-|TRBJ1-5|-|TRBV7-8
CASSSVDRQFGPQHF
TGTGCCAGCAGCTCAGTCGACAGACAGTTCGGGCCCCAGCATTTT
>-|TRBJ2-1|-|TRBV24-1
CATSDSASVYNEQFF
TGTGCCACCAGTGATTCGGCTAGCGTATACAATGAGCAGTTCTTC
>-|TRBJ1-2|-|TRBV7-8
CASSLARDSNYGYTF
TGTGCCAGCAGCTTAGCCCGGGACTCCAACTATGGCTACACCTTC
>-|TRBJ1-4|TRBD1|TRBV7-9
CASSRAGTGPEKLFF
TGTGCCAGCAGCCGTGCCGGGACAGGGCCTGAAAAACTGTTTTTT
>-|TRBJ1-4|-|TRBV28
CASRQNGATNEKLFF
TGTGCCAGCAGACAAAATGGAGCAACTAATGAAAAACTGTTTTTT
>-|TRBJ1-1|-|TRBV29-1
CSVWRMNTEAFF
TGCAGCGTCTGGCGGATGAACACTGAAGCTTTCTTT
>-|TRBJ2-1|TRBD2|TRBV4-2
CASSQSGTSGRMIYNEQFF
TGTGCCAGCAGCCAATCCGGGACTAGCGGGAGAATGATTTACAATGAGCAGTTCTTC
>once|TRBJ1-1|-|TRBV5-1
CASSLSPASMNTEAFF
TGCGCCAGCAGCTTAAGTCCAGCGTCAATGAACACTGAAGCTTTCTTT
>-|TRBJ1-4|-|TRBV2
CASSGEPPELFF
TGTGCCAGCAGTGGTGAGCCCCCGGAACTGTTTTTT
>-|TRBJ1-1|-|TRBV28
CASTPGALNTEAFF
TGTGCCAGCACCCCAGGGGCCTTGAACACTGAAGCTTTCTTT
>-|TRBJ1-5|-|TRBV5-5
CASSQGDQPQHF
TGTGCCAGCAGCCAAGGGGATCAGCCCCAGCATTTT
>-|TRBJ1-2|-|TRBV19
CASSIASTDNYGYTF
TGTGCCAGTAGTATAGCCTCGACAGATAACTATGGCTACACCTTC
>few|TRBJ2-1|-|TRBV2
CASGDSRGNEQFF
TGTGCCAGCGGGGACTCCCGGGGCAATGAGCAGTTCTTC
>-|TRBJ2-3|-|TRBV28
CATDQNTGSTDTQYF
TGTGCCACCGACCAAAACACGGGGAGCACAGATACGCAGTATTTT
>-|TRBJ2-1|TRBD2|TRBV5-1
CASSLDGAGGRNEQFF
TGCGCCAGCAGCTTGGATGGGGCGGGAGGGAGGAATGAGCAGTTCTTC